This T cell receptor beta chain originates from a study of T cells in Graves' hyperthyroidism and ophthalmopathy. Each person with ophthalmopathy scored at least 3 on the Clinical Activity Score, reached NOSPECS grade 4 or higher, and had been ill under 3 months. It was 8 to 10 ml of fresh peripheral blood that supplied the PBMCs. From RNA transcripts, TCR beta CDR3 regions were amplified. When the TCR CDR3 underwent first-round RT-PCR, the HTBI primer set was used. TCRdb independently ran MiXCR on the multiplex PCR reads; one entry per CDR3 protein. The table has some 580,000 distinct CDR3 sequences, more than 15% seen once. Details on this clonotype: Its antigen remains unknown. Sequence at one end of the junction differs from germline and may be a read error.

Regarding the study as a whole: Stable hyperthyroidism was separated from ophthalmopathy by a model based on 13 V-J features.

In germline, CDR1 is SGHNT, CDR2 YYREEE (reference sequence). The CDR3 has 15 amino acids. This receptor was identified in a woman between 40 and 55 years old with Graves' ophthalmopathy. This sequence joins TRBV5-4 and TRBJ2-7; 9 nucleotides line up with TRBD1. Sequencing was done on a sample of blood. DNA for the CDR3: TGTACCAGCAGAAGGGACAGGGACGACTCCTACGAGCAGTACTTC. This translates into CTSRRDRDDSYEQYF. Full variable domain (missing parts from reference TRBV5-4 and TRBJ2-7): ETGVTQSPTHLIKTRGQQVTLRCSSQSGHNTVSWYQQALGQGPQFIFQYYREEENGRGNFPPRFSGLQFPNYSSELNVNALELDDSALYLCTSRRDRDDSYEQYFGPGTRLTVT.